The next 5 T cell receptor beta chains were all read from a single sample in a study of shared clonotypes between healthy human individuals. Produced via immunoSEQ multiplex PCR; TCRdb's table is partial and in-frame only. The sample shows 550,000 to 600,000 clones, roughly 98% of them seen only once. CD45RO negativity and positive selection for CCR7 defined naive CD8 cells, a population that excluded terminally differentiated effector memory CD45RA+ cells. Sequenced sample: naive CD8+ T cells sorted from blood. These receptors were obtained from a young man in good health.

The CDR3 DNA sequence: TGTGCCAGCAGTGCCCAAGGACAATTCAGGGAAGGGACCCAGTACTTC. As protein: CASSAQGQFREGTQYF. The J gene is TRBJ2-5, the V gene TRBV6-1; weak D call: TRBD1 (5 bases). Germline V gene data show CDR1 as MNHNS and CDR2 as SASEGT. Trimming pared 4 bases from V and 7 bases from J, leaving 22 bases between. This CDR3 has 16 amino acids.

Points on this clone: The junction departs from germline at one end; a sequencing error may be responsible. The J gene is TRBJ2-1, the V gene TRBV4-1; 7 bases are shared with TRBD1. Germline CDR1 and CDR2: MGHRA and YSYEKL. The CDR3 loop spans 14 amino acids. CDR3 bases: TGCGCCAGCAGCCGGACAGGCTCCTCCAATGAGCAGTTCTTC. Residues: CASSRTGSSNEQFF.

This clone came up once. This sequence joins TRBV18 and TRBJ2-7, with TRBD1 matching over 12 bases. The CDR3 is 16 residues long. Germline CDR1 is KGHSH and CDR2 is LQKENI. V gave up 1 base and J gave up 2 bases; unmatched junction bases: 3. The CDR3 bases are TGTGCCAGCTCACCACGCCGGGACAGGGGGCCCTACGAGCAGTACTTC. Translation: CASSPRRDRGPYEQYF.

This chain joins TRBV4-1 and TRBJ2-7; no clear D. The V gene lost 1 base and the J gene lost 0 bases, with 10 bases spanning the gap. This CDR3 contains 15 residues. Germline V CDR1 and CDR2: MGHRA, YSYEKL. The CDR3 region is CASSQVSGTSYEQYF. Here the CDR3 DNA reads TGCGCCAGCAGCCAAGTCTCGGGTACCTCCTACGAGCAGTACTTC.

CDR3 DNA sequence: TGTGCCAGCAGCGCAGACGGCCAGGCGGCGAACACCGGGGAGCTGTTTTTT. Translating it yields CASSADGQAANTGELFF. The chain joins TRBV9 to TRBJ2-2; the D is unclear. The CDR3 is 17 residues long. Trimming took off 3 bases at V and 0 bases at J, with 15 bases between the two ends. The germline V gene has CDR1 SGDLS and CDR2 YYNGEE.